This T cell receptor (beta chain) was observed in a study of cytomegalovirus exposure and HLA in healthy donors (dated by TCRdb to 2016 to 2017). Looking at the study overall: An earlier analysis of roughly 500 of the donors reported approximately 260 Gb of sequence data and 117 million unique TCR beta sequences obtained from about 200 million T cells. An early release covering around 630 HLA-typed donors comprised about 300 gigabases of sequencing data and roughly 85 million unique TCR sequences. Of the 350 to 400 genotyped donors, roughly 85% fell in the genetic ancestry cluster associated with self-reported Caucasian donors. The study was designed to test whether signatures of past pathogen exposure could be identified by cataloging public T cell receptors. The T cell repertoires of 670 or so subjects were profiled by immunosequencing and related to cytomegalovirus serostatus. Along with the approximately 650-subject first cohort, a separate validation cohort of over a hundred different subjects was used. To predict cytomegalovirus infection status, the study combined high-throughput TCR immunosequencing, statistical association of individual TCRs with disease status, and machine learning. In a later analysis, previously published TCR beta repertoires from roughly 710 donors were re-analyzed and high-resolution HLA genotyping was added so that TCR occurrence patterns could be studied. Rather than using new phenotypic data, the later analysis identified candidate immune exposures from TCR beta sequences and from how often those sequences occurred across donors. In an earlier analysis of a few hundred of the donors, high-throughput TCR beta sequencing was used to judge whether each TCR beta V gene segment behaved as functional or pseudogenic. Donor age, sex, ethnicity and CMV serostatus were compiled together with the repertoire data. Genome-wide SNP genotypes for about 65% of the roughly 670 donors were used in a later genetic analysis, which treated that subset as a discovery cohort. All discovery cohort repertoires had been generated using a single sequencing platform. Both class I and class II loci were covered by HLA typing, at four-digit resolution. The number of donors typed differed by locus, with about 620-630 for A, B, C, DRB1 and DQB1, roughly 550 for DQA1, approximately 570 for DPA1, and around 460 for DPB1. Because of strong linkage in the cohort, five DR-DQ haplotypes were treated as single units for association and clustering. On average, roughly 250,000 unique TCR beta nucleotide sequences were sequenced per donor among a few hundred genotyped donors of the cohort, with roughly a sixth of those sequences being non-productive.

Broader findings and caveats from the paper: Because HLA typing was unavailable for some donors at each locus, only the typed subset was used in association tests. Across donors, most TCR sequences were observed very rarely, whereas some public TCRs were present in many individuals. A further reported finding was that TCR beta sequences accurately predicted the HLA-A and HLA-B alleles for most subjects in the first cohort. Cytomegalovirus status was reported to be diagnosed by the classifier with high specificity and sensitivity in both the original and validation cohorts. Linkage disequilibrium might explain the correlated functional status among segregating V segments, but an unknown experimental factor could not be ruled out. According to a later analysis, TCR association rates differed among HLA loci, with DRB1 alleles showing the most associated TCRs and HLA-C alleles showing the fewest. According to a later analysis, most CMV-associated TCR beta chains appeared to be HLA-restricted, and the HLA associations seemed to be driven largely by CMV exposure. In a later analysis, around 15,000 TCR beta sequences were associated with specific HLA alleles at a false discovery rate of 0.05. Immune exposure information for the cohort was limited to CMV serostatus. Some 16 rarely observed V segments, including chromosome 9 orphons, were excluded from the earlier analysis of just under 600 of the donors because counts were too low. A total of some 180 TCR beta chains were listed by the study as associated with cytomegalovirus. The authors suggested that the approach could potentially be extended to other disease states and immunological phenotypes. The sequencing pipeline was judged likely to have produced a cluster of highly shared sequence variants as a technical artifact. In a later analysis, HLA-associated TCR beta chains were found to be more clonally expanded and to have lower generation probabilities than equally common non-associated chains. V-gene and J-gene trimming of TCR beta chains was associated with a missense DCLRE1C variant in a later genetic analysis, and the association was replicated in an independent cohort. A later analysis reported that several top co-occurrence clusters appeared linked to parvovirus B19, influenza, CMV and Epstein-Barr virus. A few of the identified cytomegalovirus-associated TCR beta chains were confirmed in vitro to be specific for cytomegalovirus antigens. In a later genetic analysis, fewer N-insertions in productive TCRs were reported among donors in an Asian-associated ancestry cluster than the roughly 700-donor mean. Assigning TCR associations to individual alleles was difficult when HLA alleles, especially DR and DQ, strongly co-occurred. The presence/absence analyses assumed that sequencing depth was roughly uniform across donors, and that assumption may not be true. The cohort was sequenced for TCR beta chains only, and without alpha or paired-chain data the features that could be detected were limited. An earlier analysis of approximately 570 of the donors showed that most TCR beta V segments appeared in productive rearrangements either about 87% or about 30% of the time, which broadly matched IMGT annotations.

The cohort was made up of hundreds of healthy bone marrow donors. Cohort members were all nominally healthy when sampled, although unrecorded immune exposures were likely present. The donor was CMV seropositive and belonged to the group of about 290 seropositive cohort members. A peripheral blood sample was provided by each donor, and peripheral blood mononuclear cells were used for TCR beta sequencing. Genomic DNA was extracted from the blood cell samples with the Qiagen DNeasy Blood Extraction Kit. The library was generated by the immunoSEQ multiplex PCR assay. A mixture of 60 forward primers for TCR Vbeta segments and 13 reverse primers for TCR Jbeta segments was used in the multiplex PCR. A multiplex PCR assay on genomic DNA amplified the CDR3 region of rearranged TCR beta genes. The Illumina HiSeq System was used to sequence the amplified TCR beta libraries as 87-base-pair reads. In the authors' own workflow: A later analysis tallied approximately 87 million unique TCR beta chains across the approximately 670 repertoires, and about 12 million of those chains were shared by two or more donors. Raw reads were error-corrected and collapsed into unique sequences by a nearest-neighbor algorithm in which closely related sequences were merged to remove PCR and sequencing errors. CDR3 sequences were aligned to IMGT reference sequences to assign V, D and J gene segments. For a sequence to be retained, at least a six-nucleotide match to both a V gene segment and a J gene segment was required. A rearrangement was called productive if the CDR3 had no stop codons and remained in frame with V and J, and every other rearrangement was called non-productive. CDR3 was defined according to IMGT convention as the region running from the second conserved V-encoded cysteine to the conserved J-encoded phenylalanine. Sequences without an unambiguous match to a single V gene segment were excluded from the earlier analysis of a few hundred of the donors. An earlier analysis of 500 to 700 of the donors classified V segments as functional when productive rearrangements were above 56.7% and as segregating when the standard deviation between donors was above 5%. A statistical classification framework was built for diagnosing cytomegalovirus status from the catalog of TCR beta chain sequences. V and J gene assignment, in a later analysis, came from comparing TCR nucleotide sequences with IMGT/GENE-DB human TR gene sequences. Using the TCRdist pipeline, a later analysis assigned CDR3 sequences along with most-parsimonious VDJ recombination scenarios. In a later analysis, each TCR beta chain was defined by its CDR3 amino acid sequence together with its V-gene family, and reads lacking a unique V-gene family were excluded. A later analysis removed 592 highly shared, low-generation-probability nucleotide sequences to deal with suspected cross-contamination and a sequencing artifact. For each public chain, a later analysis derived a clonal expansion index from normalized ranks of inferred template counts within each repertoire. In a later analysis, generation probabilities were computed with a VDJ recombination model fitted to out-of-frame rearrangements, and the resulting probabilities were checked against IGoR. A later analysis scored TCR-TCR, TCR-HLA and TCR-CMV co-occurrence with hypergeometric tests, applying a repertoire-size bias correction to TCR pairs. To estimate false discovery rates, a later analysis permuted the HLA or CMV assignments 20 times. In a later analysis, co-occurring TCRs were grouped using DBSCAN, and TCRdist sequence similarity was added for clustering within HLA-allele-positive subsets. Co-occurrence clustering excluded repertoires with fewer than 30,000 or more than 120,000 public chains, plus five with anomalous nucleotide sharing. Entries here come from immuneACCESS through TCRdb and include only in-frame sequences with V and J called. Some clones fail to appear in such tables; in the studies checked, an unresolved V gene covers under half of the shortfall, and the cause of the remainder is unknown. For V, J and clone size, that table is used; D and trimming come from the DNA. This sample has approximately 90,000 clones in its table, and around three quarters of those were observed once. Over 13% of the sample is taken by the ten largest.

Worth noting for this clone: This clone's antigen is unknown. There are no base qualities to consult, and no much larger clone falls within one base.

This clonotype was sampled from a woman aged 50 to 60 in good health and CMV-seropositive. The specimen was PBMCs.

Here the CDR3 is given as CASSFMGAQQPQHF. The nucleotide sequence reads TGTGCCAGCAGTTTCATGGGGGCCCAGCAGCCCCAGCATTTT. The V and J segments used are TRBV28 and TRBJ1-5; TRBD1 is a weak D gene call, 6 bases matching. Taken from the germline V gene, the CDR1 and CDR2 loops are MDHEN and SYDVKM. V lost 3 bases and J lost 7 bases; the stretch between them is 13 bases long. Reading from cysteine to phenylalanine, the CDR3 counts 14 amino acids. Only the CDR3 portion is preserved as DNA: 42 bases, with reading frame beginning at the first base.